This TCR beta chain was observed in a study of tumor T cells in aggressive B-cell lymphoma. The repertoire was sequenced with immunoSEQ multiplex PCR; TCRdb's copy has only in-frame clones and lacks some. The table includes some 4,200 clones, roughly nine tenths detected once. V lost 4 bases and J lost 10; bases outside the gene matches: 3. In germline, CDR1 is LNHDA, CDR2 SQIVND (reference sequence). The CDR3 has 12 residues. The TCR originated in an adult with diffuse large B cell lymphoma. Material: tumor tissue. J is TRBJ2-1 and V is TRBV19; 8 bases are a match to TRBD2. CDR3 region: CASSTGGLEQFF. DNA for the CDR3: TGTGCCAGTAGTACGGGGGGGCTAGAGCAGTTCTTC. The whole variable domain, remainder taken from reference TRBV19 and TRBJ2-1, is DGGITQSPKYLFRKEGQNVTLSCEQNLNHDAMYWYRQDPGQGLRLIYYSQIVNDFQKGDIAEGYSVSREKKESFPLTVTSAQKNPTAFYLCASSTGGLEQFFGPGTRLTVL.